Listed here are 14 T cell receptor beta chains from one sample, sequenced in a study of early stage breast cancer tumors. The table came from immunoSEQ multiplex PCR; TCRdb's copy has only in-frame clones and leaves some out. The sample lists approximately 52,000 clones, about 80% occurring once. Source material: blood. These receptors came from a person aged 45 to 60 with breast cancer.

This clone was picked up one time. This chain joins TRBV15 and TRBJ1-6, with D possibly being TRBD1 (6 bases). CDR3 length: 17 residues. Trimming stripped 3 bases from V and 9 bases from J, with 21 bases between. CDR1 and CDR2 from the germline V gene are LNHNV and YYDKDF (reference sequence). The CDR3 DNA reads as TGTGCCACCAGCAGGGCGGCAGGGGACCTATCCTTTTCACCCCTCCACTTT. Its translation: CATSRAAGDLSFSPLHF.

The chain links TRBV2 to TRBJ2-2, with TRBD1 matching 12 bases. Germline CDR1 reads SNHLY; CDR2 reads FYNNEI. The CDR3 consists of 17 residues. Trimming at V came to 5 bases and at J to 4 bases, leaving 8 bases not matched to a gene. The CDR3 region is CASSRRDRGLSTGELFF. The CDR3 nucleotides are TGTGCCAGCAGTAGACGGGACAGGGGGCTGAGCACCGGGGAGCTGTTTTTT.

The chain carries TRBV6-4 and TRBJ1-1, with D possibly being TRBD1 (5 bases). The CDR3 totals 13 residues. CDR1 MRHNA and CDR2 SNTAGT come from the germline V gene. V dropped 4 bases and J dropped 0 bases, with 6 bases sitting between them. The CDR3 region has the DNA TGTGCCAGCAGTGTAGGGGTGAACACTGAAGCTTTCTTT. Its protein is CASSVGVNTEAFF.

The J gene is TRBJ2-5, the V gene TRBV11-2, with TRBD1 matching 8 bases. Germline-derived CDR1 and CDR2 are SGHAT and FQNNGV. This CDR3 has 16 amino acids. The ends lost 0 bases at V and 5 bases at J; junction bases unmatched: 8. CDR3 sequence (DNA): TGTGCCAGCAGCTTAGATTGGGGCAGGGGGCGGGAGACCCAGTACTTC. It yields the protein CASSLDWGRGRETQYF.

The rearrangement joins TRBV28 to TRBJ1-5; the D is unclear. The CDR3 is 14 residues long. Deletions cut 3 bases from V and 9 bases from J, with 15 bases between. CDR1 is MDHEN, CDR2 SYDVKM, per germline. CDR3 sequence: CASSLGGPMAPQHF. Written as DNA, the CDR3 is TGTGCCAGCAGTTTGGGCGGCCCTATGGCGCCCCAGCATTTT.

J is TRBJ2-3 and V is TRBV18; the match to TRBD2 covers 13 bases. The CDR3 is 17 residues long. Unmatched junction bases numbered 6, after V lost 2 bases and J lost 4 bases. From germline, CDR1 is KGHSH and CDR2 LQKENI. The CDR3 here is CASSPTLGTSGADTQYF. The CDR3 nucleotides are TGTGCCAGCTCACCAACCCTCGGGACTAGCGGGGCAGATACGCAGTATTTT.

The V and J genes are TRBV4-3 and TRBJ1-2; D may be TRBD1 (5 bases). The CDR3 runs to 16 residues. Germline V CDR1 and CDR2: LGHNA, YSLEER. V lost 0 bases and J 3 bases, leaving 14 bases between the germline ends. The CDR3 nucleotides are TGCGCCAGCAGCCAAGAGTTGGCCAGGGAGGACTATGGCTACACCTTC. Translation gives CASSQELAREDYGYTF.

This chain joins TRBV11-2 and TRBJ2-7; D could derive from TRBD1 or TRBD2 (5 bases each). The CDR3 runs to 14 residues. V was pared by 5 bases and J by 6 bases, with 17 bases between. In germline, CDR1 is SGHAT, CDR2 FQNNGV. CDR3 residues: CASSQRGPLIEQYF. The DNA of the CDR3 is TGTGCCAGCAGCCAACGGGGACCTCTTATCGAGCAGTACTTC.

V is TRBV5-8 and J is TRBJ2-5; D is tentatively TRBD1 or TRBD2 (5 bases each). The CDR3 loop spans 15 amino acids. Trimming left V 3 bases short and J 5 bases short, with 17 bases between. The germline gives CDR1 SGHTS, CDR2 YDEGEE. CDR3 in amino acids: CASSYYTGTKETQYF. The DNA for the CDR3 is TGTGCCAGCAGCTACTACACCGGGACCAAGGAGACCCAGTACTTC.

This chain links TRBV9 with TRBJ2-2; unclear D gene. CDR3 length equals 13 residues. Germline-derived CDR1 and CDR2 are SGDLS and YYNGEE. Trimming left V 4 bases short and J 5 bases short, with 9 bases between. CDR3 coding DNA: TGTGCCAGCAGCTCCGGCCCGACCGGGGAGCTGTTTTTT. This sequence encodes CASSSGPTGELFF.

The genes are TRBV5-1 and TRBJ1-2; D perhaps matches TRBD1 (5 bases). Germline V gene lookup returns CDR1 SGHRS and CDR2 YFSETQ. This CDR3 region has 17 residues. Trimming removed 2 bases at V and 0 bases at J, with 17 bases between. The CDR3 region is CASSLFSTGGSNYGYTF. For the CDR3, the DNA is TGCGCCAGCAGCTTATTCTCTACTGGGGGTTCTAACTATGGCTACACCTTC.

V is TRBV6-5 and J is TRBJ1-1; D gene ambiguous. CDR3 size: 13 residues. Germline CDR1 MNHEY, CDR2 SVGAGI. Trimming pared 6 bases from V and 3 bases from J, leaving 11 bases between. The CDR3 region is CASRTASYTEAFF. The CDR3 region has the DNA TGTGCCAGCAGAACAGCCTCCTACACTGAAGCTTTCTTT.

The J gene is TRBJ1-1, the V gene TRBV19; no firm D call. Trimming removed 5 bases at V and 1 base at J, with 8 bases between. Germline V CDR1 and CDR2: LNHDA, SQIVND (reference sequence). The CDR3 runs to 13 residues. Here the CDR3 DNA reads TGTGCCAGTAGTGACACGTGGAACACTGAAGCTTTCTTT. Its protein product is CASSDTWNTEAFF.

This clone was observed a single time. The chain employs TRBV5-1 and TRBJ1-6, with 9 nucleotides matching TRBD1. CDR3 size: 17 residues. The germline CDR1 and CDR2 sequences are SGHRS and YFSETQ. After removal of 0 bases from V and 9 bases from J, the junction contained 10 bases not matched to a gene. CDR3 region: CASSLVSQGARGSPLHF. The CDR3 DNA is TGCGCCAGCAGCTTGGTGTCACAGGGGGCGCGGGGTTCACCCCTCCACTTT.